Each of the 8 T cell receptor beta chains below was sequenced from the same sample in a study of cytomegalovirus exposure and HLA in healthy donors listed by TCRdb under 2017. Libraries were constructed by the immunoSEQ multiplex PCR assay. The multiplex PCR relied on a mix of 60 forward primers for TCR Vbeta segments and 13 reverse primers for TCR Jbeta segments. In its TCRdb copy, this immuneACCESS table keeps in-frame sequences only and misses some clones. Where compared with another copy, unresolved V genes explain less than half of these, and the others have no known cause. This sample is represented by about 180,000 clones; 75% to 85% of them were singletons. The top ten constitute 1.5% to 2% of the sample. The sample comprised PBMCs. The receptor source for this set is a man aged 18 to 29 in good health and CMV-seronegative.

The chain recombines TRBV7-2 with TRBJ2-3; weak D call: TRBD2 (7 bases). The CDR3 totals 16 residues. CDR1 and CDR2 from the germline V gene are SGHTA and FQGNSA. The ends were cut back, 6 bases at V and 2 bases at J, with 18 bases in the middle. In DNA form, the CDR3 reads TGTGCCAGCAGACCCCCGGGGGGCAGAAACACAGATACGCAGTATTTT. It is translated as CASRPPGGRNTDTQYF.

The chain carries TRBV19 and TRBJ2-7; TRBD1 agrees at 8 bases. J was trimmed by 0 bases and V by 6 bases; bases with no gene match: 7. CDR1 LNHDA and CDR2 SQIVND come from the germline V gene (reference sequence). The length of the CDR3 is 15 residues. CDR3 protein: CASRKDRAGSYEQYF. CDR3 DNA sequence: TGTGCCAGTAGGAAGGACAGGGCGGGCTCCTACGAGCAGTACTTC.

The V and J genes are TRBV7-9 and TRBJ2-7, with D tentatively TRBD2 (7 bases). The germline V gene has CDR1 SEHNR and CDR2 FQNEAQ (reference sequence). V lost 3 bases and J 7 bases, leaving 22 bases between the germline ends. CDR3 size: 16 residues. CDR3: CASSFTGSGTILEQYF. The CDR3 bases are TGTGCCAGCAGCTTCACGGGCAGCGGGACAATACTAGAGCAGTACTTC.

This clone was detected once. CDR3 amino acids: CASSPDSQETQYF. The CDR3 coding sequence is TGCGCCAGCAGCCCGGACAGTCAAGAGACCCAGTACTTC. The chain combines TRBV5-1 with TRBJ2-5; maybe TRBD1 (6 bases). The CDR3 is 13 amino acids. Germline V gene lookup returns CDR1 SGHRS and CDR2 YFSETQ. The V and J ends lost 4 bases and 2 bases respectively, with 9 bases between them.

The J gene is TRBJ1-1, the V gene TRBV7-9; D may be TRBD1 (5 bases). Germline V lookup: CDR1 SEHNR, CDR2 FQNEAQ (reference sequence). Trimming left V 6 bases short and J 0 bases short, with 14 bases between. The CDR3 has 15 amino acids. CDR3 protein: CASSFTRALNTEAFF. Written as DNA, the CDR3 is TGTGCCAGCAGTTTTACCAGGGCTCTGAACACTGAAGCTTTCTTT.

The V call is TRBV7-3, the J call TRBJ2-5; TRBD2 aligns across 8 bases. Germline V CDR1 and CDR2: SGHTA, FQGTGA. With 4 bases clipped from V and 4 bases from J, the junction kept 8 bases outside the gene matches. The CDR3 has 15 residues. CDR3 amino acids: CASSSTGTRGETQYF. CDR3 nucleotide sequence: TGTGCCAGCAGCTCCACCGGGACTAGGGGAGAGACCCAGTACTTC.

The chain has TRBV9 and TRBJ2-7, with 7 bases lining up with TRBD1. The J segment lost 0 bases and the V segment lost 1 base, leaving 13 bases of the junction unmatched. The CDR3 is 18 residues long. Germline values: CDR1 SGDLS, CDR2 YYNGEE. In nucleotides, the CDR3 is TGTGCCAGCAGCGTAAGGACAGGACCGGACGTAACCTCCTACGAGCAGTACTTC. Protein sequence: CASSVRTGPDVTSYEQYF. Supplemented by reference TRBV9 and TRBJ2-7, the full variable domain reads DSGVTQTPKHLITATGQRVTLRCSPRSGDLSVYWYQQSLDQGLQFLIQYYNGEERAKGNILERFSAQQFPDLHSELNLSSLELGDSALYFCASSVRTGPDVTSYEQYFGPGTRLTVT.

In its sample, this clone was seen once. The chain is built from TRBV6-5 and TRBJ2-1; possible D gene TRBD2, 5 bases. V was trimmed by 0 bases and J by 6 bases, leaving 15 bases between them. The CDR3 is 16 residues long. CDR1 and CDR2 (germline): MNHEY, SVGAGI. CDR3 region: CASSYSPPGVGNEQFF. CDR3 sequence (DNA): TGTGCCAGCAGTTACTCTCCCCCCGGGGTGGGCAATGAGCAGTTCTTC.